These T cell receptor beta chains were read from a single sample in a study of cytomegalovirus exposure and HLA in healthy donors. Profiling relied on immunoSEQ multiplex PCR, and the TCRdb table lists in-frame clones only, not all of them. The sample has some 42,000 clones; the top ten hold over 1%. Sequences were obtained from PBMCs. These receptors originate from a man aged 25-45 years in good health and CMV-seronegative. Both conserved end residues are part of each CDR3. A D gene is named only where the DNA matches it firmly.

>TRBJ1-1|TRBV4-2|NA
TGTGCCAGCAGCCAAGAATGGGGGGGCATGAACACTGAAGCTTTCTTT
CASSQEWGGMNTEAFF
>TRBJ1-4|TRBV5-1|TRBD1
TGCGCCAGCAGCTTGGGTGGACAGGGGAATGAAAAACTGTTTTTT
CASSLGGQGNEKLFF
>TRBJ2-2|TRBV19|TRBD1
TGTGCCACCAGAATAGGGGGACAGCAGAACACCGGGGAGCTGTTTTTT
CATRIGGQQNTGELFF
>TRBJ2-3|TRBV6-6|NA
TGTGCCAGAAGAGGTGGAGATACGCAGTATTTT
CARRGGDTQYF
>TRBJ2-5|TRBV7-2|TRBD2
TGTGCCAGCAGCCCCCTGGGTACTAGCGGGAACCAAGAGACCCAGTACTTC
CASSPLGTSGNQETQYF
>TRBJ2-1|TRBV10-3|TRBD2
TGTGCCATCAGTGAAACGGGGACTAGCAATGAGCAGTTCTTC
CAISETGTSNEQFF
>TRBJ2-1|TRBV7-2|TRBD2
TGTGCCAGCAGCTTAGCAGGGACTAGCGGAGGGGGTGAGCAGTTCTTC
CASSLAGTSGGGEQFF
>TRBJ1-2|TRBV29-1|NA
TGCAGCGTTGTCCAGGAAGACTATGGCTACACCTTC
CSVVQEDYGYTF
>TRBJ1-2|TRBV7-2|NA
TGTGCCAGCAGCTTAGCAACATCCCTACAGGGCTACACCTTC
CASSLATSLQGYTF
>TRBJ1-2|TRBV30|NA
TGTGCCTGGAATCCGGGGGACCTCGGTGGCTACACCTTC
CAWNPGDLGGYTF
>TRBJ2-7|TRBV25-1|NA
TGTGCCAGCACCCCCGGGAGAAGGGTCCACGAGCAGTACTTC
CASTPGRRVHEQYF
>TRBJ2-3|TRBV4-1|TRBD2
TGCGCCAGCAGCCCAGGGGGTAGTTTAGGGGATGGGACTAGCGGGAGGGATACGCAGTATTTT
CASSPGGSLGDGTSGRDTQYF
>TRBJ1-1|TRBV10-3|TRBD1
TGTGCCATCAGGGGGACAGGGGCGGACACTGAAGCTTTCTTT
CAIRGTGADTEAFF
>TRBJ2-1|TRBV5-1|NA
TGCGCCAGCTCCAGCATCGAGGAGCCGGGCAATGAGCAGTTCTTC
CASSSIEEPGNEQFF
>TRBJ1-2|TRBV7-2|TRBD1
TGTGCCAGCAGCTGGACTCAGGGGGCTAACTATGGCTACACCTTC
CASSWTQGANYGYTF
>TRBJ1-1|TRBV7-9|NA
TGTGCCAGCGGTCATAAGGAGGACACTGAAGCTTTCTTT
CASGHKEDTEAFF
>TRBJ2-7|TRBV20-1|TRBD2
TGCAGTGCCGCGACTAGCAACGAGCAGTACTTC
CSAATSNEQYF
>TRBJ2-4|TRBV4-3|TRBD2
TGCGCCAGCAGCCAAGTGGGACTAGCGGGACCCAAAAACATTCAGTACTTC
CASSQVGLAGPKNIQYF
>TRBJ1-2|TRBV4-1|TRBD1
TGCGCCAGCAGCCAAGAAGCCAGGGGGCAAGGCTACACCTTC
CASSQEARGQGYTF
>TRBJ1-1|TRBV6-5|TRBD1
TGTGCCAGCAGTCCCGCAGGGGGCAACACTGAAGCTTTCTTT
CASSPAGGNTEAFF
>TRBJ2-1|TRBV19|TRBD2
TGTGCCAGTACTACGGGCGGGAGTAACGAGCAGTTCTTC
CASTTGGSNEQFF
>TRBJ1-1|TRBV6-5|NA
TGTGCCAGCAGGAACCAGGGGAACACTGAAGCTTTCTTT
CASRNQGNTEAFF
>TRBJ2-7|TRBV6-6|NA
TGTGCCAGCAGTTGGCGGGATTACGAGCAGTACTTC
CASSWRDYEQYF
>TRBJ1-5|TRBV6-6|NA
TGTGCCAGCAGTCGAGGCCCCACCTGGGGCAATCAGCCCCAGCATTTT
CASSRGPTWGNQPQHF
>TRBJ2-1|TRBV4-2|TRBD2
TGTGCCAGCAGCCAAGCTGGTCTAGCGGGAGGGTGGCAGTTCTTC
CASSQAGLAGGWQFF
>TRBJ2-7|TRBV7-2|TRBD1
TGTGCCAGCAGCCGGGACCCGGGACAGGGGACCTACGAGCAGTACTTC
CASSRDPGQGTYEQYF
>TRBJ1-2|TRBV18|NA
TGTGCCAGCTCACCTAGGCAGGGGCACTCTAACTATGGCTACACCTTC
CASSPRQGHSNYGYTF
>TRBJ2-7|TRBV15|NA
TGTGCCACCAGCAGAGGGGGGGTTCCTCGCGACGAGCAGTACTTC
CATSRGGVPRDEQYF
>TRBJ2-7|TRBV9|TRBD1
TGTGCCAGCAGCGTGTCGCCGGGACAGGGGGTCGAGCAGTACTTC
CASSVSPGQGVEQYF